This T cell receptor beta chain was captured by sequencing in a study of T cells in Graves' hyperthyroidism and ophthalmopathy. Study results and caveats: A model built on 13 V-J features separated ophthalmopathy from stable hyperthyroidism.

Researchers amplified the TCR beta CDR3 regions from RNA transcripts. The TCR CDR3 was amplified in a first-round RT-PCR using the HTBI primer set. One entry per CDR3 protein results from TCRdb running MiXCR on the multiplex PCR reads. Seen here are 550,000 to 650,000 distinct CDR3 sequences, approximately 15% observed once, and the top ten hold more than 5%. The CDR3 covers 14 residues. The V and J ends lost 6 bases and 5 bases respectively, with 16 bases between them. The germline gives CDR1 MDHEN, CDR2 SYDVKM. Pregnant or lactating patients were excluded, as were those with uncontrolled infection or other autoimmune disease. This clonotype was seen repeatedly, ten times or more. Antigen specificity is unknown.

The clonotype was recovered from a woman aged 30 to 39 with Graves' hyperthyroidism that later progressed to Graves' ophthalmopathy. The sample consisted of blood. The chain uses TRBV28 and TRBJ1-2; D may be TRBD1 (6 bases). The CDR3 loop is CASSPRGGRYGYTF. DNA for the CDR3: TGTGCCAGCAGCCCCAGAGGGGGGAGGTATGGCTACACCTTC.